The entry below describes one T cell receptor beta chain. Its matching antigen is unknown. The data were obtained in a study of a mutant IDH1 vaccine in newly diagnosed glioma. Noted time point: week 23, last vaccination. A single vaccine dose contained 300 ug of mutant IDH1 20-mer peptide, and topical imiquimod was used with it. Using immunoSEQ multiplex PCR, the repertoire was profiled, and TCRdb retains in-frame clones only, with some absent. The data contain over 35,000 clones, approximately 84% of them singletons. This CDR3 spans 13 amino acids. Trimming took off 5 bases at V and 2 bases at J, with 10 bases between the two ends. The germline V gene encodes CDR1 MGHRA and CDR2 YSYEKL.

This sample comprised PBMCs, obtained from a glioma patient whose treatment included an IDH1 peptide vaccine. The chain uses TRBV4-1 and TRBJ2-7; the D is unclear. The TCR comes from a woman under 30 with glioma. Some clones in this sample may be carry-over from other donors' samples. CDR3 in DNA: TGCGCCAGCAGCGAGAACATGGCCTACGAGCAGTACTTC. This translates into CASSENMAYEQYF.